These 20 T cell receptor beta chains were all obtained from the same sample, sequenced in a study of regulatory T cells in long-lasting Graves disease. To make TCR beta libraries, researchers used iRepertoire HTBI primers and Arm-PCR of CDR3 regions. TCRdb re-called the multiplex PCR reads with MiXCR, one entry per CDR3 protein. Here the sample spans roughly 510,000 distinct CDR3 sequences, more than 15% being singletons. The time point here: newly diagnosed GD, antithyroid drugs for less than 3 months. After RNA was extracted from PBMCs, the TCR library was made from it. The same data also went into a second study, on T cells in Graves' hyperthyroidism and ophthalmopathy.

The starting material was peripheral blood mononuclear cells (PBMCs), obtained at new diagnosis, from a patient treated with antithyroid drugs. The receptors come from a man younger than 35 with Graves disease.

This clonotype was detected many times. V and J are TRBV7-9 and TRBJ2-3; no firm D call. V lost 10 bases, J lost 3 bases, and 11 bases lay in between. The germline CDR1 and CDR2 sequences are SEHNR and FQNEAQ (reference sequence). The length of the CDR3 is 12 residues. The CDR3 nucleotides are TGTGCCATCCTCCACGTGACAGATACGCAGTATTTT. It codes for CAILHVTDTQYF.

This rearrangement joins TRBV29-1 to TRBJ2-3; 7 bases fit TRBD1. Germline trimming cut 6 bases from V and 0 bases from J; bases unmatched to any gene: 9. The CDR3 contains 15 residues. The germline gives CDR1 SQVTM, CDR2 ANQGSEA. Here the CDR3 reads CSVARGQTSTDTQYF. The CDR3 bases are TGCAGCGTCGCTCGGGGACAGACTAGCACAGATACGCAGTATTTT.

This clonotype appeared many times. The chain carries TRBV15 and TRBJ1-1, with 8 bases that match TRBD1. The germline V gene has CDR1 LNHNV and CDR2 YYDKDF (reference sequence). V lost 4 bases, J lost 5 bases, and 9 bases stayed unmatched. The CDR3 spans 15 residues. CDR3 sequence (DNA): TGTGCCACCAGCACACTGACAGGGGTTATGACTGAAGCTTTCTTT. Its translation: CATSTLTGVMTEAFF.

This clonotype was counted only a few times. The chain joins TRBV5-1 to TRBJ1-4; perhaps TRBD1 as D (5 bases). The CDR3 is 16 residues long. Germline V CDR1 and CDR2: SGHRS, YFSETQ. The V gene lost 4 bases and the J gene lost 7 bases, with 20 bases spanning the gap. DNA for the CDR3: TGCGCCAGCAGCCAGTTCCGGCAGGGTGGGGGTGAAAAACTGTTTTTT. Its protein is CASSQFRQGGGEKLFF.

In this sample, this clonotype turned up many times. V usage is TRBV20-1 and J usage is TRBJ2-2; possible D gene TRBD2, 5 bases. This CDR3 has 13 residues. Germline CDR1 is DFQATT and CDR2 is SNEGSKA (reference sequence). V lost 6 bases and J lost 0, with 8 bases in between. CDR3 sequence: CSAGNANTGELFF. The CDR3 DNA reads as TGCAGTGCCGGGAACGCGAACACCGGGGAGCTGTTTTTT.

At least ten counts were recorded for this clonotype. The chain couples TRBV9 to TRBJ2-5; D unclear. Trimming took off 0 bases at V and 5 bases at J, with 11 bases between the two ends. The germline V gene has CDR1 SGDLS and CDR2 YYNGEE. The length of the CDR3 is 14 residues. The CDR3 DNA sequence: TGTGCCAGCAGCGTAGGCGTAAGTCGGGAGACCCAGTACTTC. Protein: CASSVGVSRETQYF.

This clonotype occurred a few times. This chain joins TRBV19 and TRBJ2-1; the D gene is possibly TRBD2 (5 bases). Looked up from germline, CDR1 is LNHDA and CDR2 is SQIVND (reference sequence). The CDR3 runs to 18 residues. V lost 5 bases, J lost 2 bases, and 22 bases lay in between. CDR3 nucleotide sequence: TGTGCCAGTAGTGAAAAATTAAGAGGGTCCTTCGCCTACAATGAGCAGTTCTTC. This sequence encodes CASSEKLRGSFAYNEQFF.

The chain couples TRBV7-9 to TRBJ1-2; maybe TRBD1 (5 bases). V was pared by 3 bases and J by 8 bases, with 13 bases between. The CDR3 sequence is 13 residues long. Germline V lookup: CDR1 SEHNR, CDR2 FQNEAQ (reference sequence). The chain's CDR3 is CASSLPNRRGYTF. CDR3 in DNA: TGTGCCAGCAGCTTGCCGAACAGGCGGGGCTACACCTTC. The variable domain in full, with the rest retrieved from reference TRBV7-9 and TRBJ1-2, is DTGVSQNPRHKITKRGQNVTFRCDPISEHNRLYWYRQTLGQGPEFLTYFQNEAQLEKSRLLSDRFSAERPKGSFSTLEIQRTEQGDSAMYLCASSLPNRRGYTFGSGTRLTVV.

This clonotype was counted at least ten times. The chain recombines TRBV2 with TRBJ2-7; TRBD2 matches at 12 bases. Trimming removed 7 bases from V and 5 bases from J; junction bases left unmatched: 3. The germline V gene has CDR1 SNHLY and CDR2 FYNNEI. CDR3 length: 13 residues. CDR3 region: CASNLAGGNEQYF. The DNA of the CDR3 is TGTGCCAGCAACCTAGCGGGAGGGAACGAGCAGTACTTC.

This clonotype was seen ten or more times. V is TRBV30 and J is TRBJ1-1; perhaps TRBD1 as D (5 bases). Trimming cost V 4 bases and J 0 bases, with 15 bases left between them. Germline CDR1 and CDR2: GTSNPN and SVGIG (reference sequence). The CDR3 is 15 amino acids. The CDR3 coding sequence is TGTGCCTGGATACGGGACGGCTCTATGAACACTGAAGCTTTCTTT. Translation: CAWIRDGSMNTEAFF.

In its sample, this clonotype was seen a few times. A single base separates this from a much larger clone, so it may be a read error. CDR3 DNA: TGTGCCAGCAGTTTAGGGGGGGCGGCAGACTATGACTACACCTTC. Its translation is CASSLGGAADYDYTF. The chain couples TRBV28 to TRBJ1-2; weak D call: TRBD1 (6 bases). This CDR3 comprises 15 residues. Per germline, CDR1 MDHEN and CDR2 SYDVKM.

This clonotype was counted ten times or more. The chain links TRBV12-3 or TRBV12-4 to TRBJ1-5; D unclear. This CDR3 spans 12 amino acids. Trimming cost V 7 bases and J 1 base, with 5 bases left between them. This CDR3 is CASTRSNQPQHF. Written as DNA, the CDR3 is TGTGCCAGCACGAGGAGCAATCAGCCCCAGCATTTT.

This clonotype has a handful of counts. The chain joins TRBV20-1 to TRBJ2-4; 11 bases line up with TRBD1. This CDR3 is built from 13 residues. V dropped 5 bases and J dropped 7; count of bases not matched to a gene: 4. In germline, CDR1 is DFQATT, CDR2 SNEGSKA (reference sequence). The CDR3 DNA reads TGCAGTGCTGGACAGGGGGCCTTGAACATTCAGTACTTC. This sequence encodes CSAGQGALNIQYF.

At least ten counts were recorded for this clonotype. The chain has TRBV3-1 and TRBJ2-5; 8 bases agree with TRBD1. The CDR3 consists of 13 residues. Germline CDR1 LGHDT, CDR2 YNNKEL (reference sequence). V lost 4 bases to trimming and J lost 3 bases; unmatched junction nucleotides: 1. CDR3 DNA: TGTGCCAGCAGCCTACAGGGGGAAGAGACCCAGTACTTC. Amino acid sequence: CASSLQGEETQYF.

There are many counts of this clonotype. The chain recombines TRBV18 with TRBJ2-7; D is undetermined. Germline CDR1 and CDR2: KGHSH and LQKENI. This CDR3 region has 13 residues. Trimming removed 8 bases from V and 2 bases from J, with 13 bases in between. CDR3 nucleotides: TGTGCCAGCAGTCCCCCTGGCACCTACGAGCAGTACTTC. Its translation is CASSPPGTYEQYF.

This clonotype was detected ten times or more. The genes are TRBV28 and TRBJ2-7; possibly TRBD2 for D (5 bases). This CDR3 has 13 residues. Per the germline V gene, CDR1 is MDHEN and CDR2 is SYDVKM. V gave up 5 bases and J gave up 3 bases, with 11 bases separating them. CDR3 amino acids: CASSENGIYEQYF. The CDR3 DNA reads TGTGCCAGCAGTGAAAACGGGATCTACGAGCAGTACTTC.

In its sample, this clonotype was seen many times. This chain joins TRBV6-5 and TRBJ2-1, with a weak D call TRBD2 (6 bases). CDR3 size: 15 residues. CDR1 and CDR2 from the germline V gene are MNHEY and SVGAGI. Trimming stripped 0 bases from V and 6 bases from J, with 12 bases between. Here the CDR3 reads CASSYSGGKLNEQFF. The CDR3 DNA follows: TGTGCCAGCAGTTACTCTGGCGGGAAACTCAATGAGCAGTTCTTC.

This clonotype was detected ten times or more. The rearrangement links TRBV28 to TRBJ2-2; TRBD1 might be the D (6 bases). The germline V and J ends were trimmed by 8 bases and 3 bases, with 10 bases remaining between them. The CDR3 consists of 13 residues. The germline V gene has CDR1 MDHEN and CDR2 SYDVKM. CDR3: CASDRSYTGELFF. The CDR3 nucleotides are TGTGCCAGCGACAGGAGCTACACCGGGGAGCTGTTTTTT.

This clonotype was seen only a few times. The gene calls are TRBV30 and TRBJ2-3, with D possibly TRBD2 on 5 matching bases. Per the germline V gene, CDR1 is GTSNPN and CDR2 is SVGIG (reference sequence). The CDR3 loop spans 14 amino acids. V shed 0 bases and J shed 4 bases, with 11 bases lying between them. The CDR3 DNA reads as TGTGCCTGGAGTGTGGTAAGCGGCGCAGATACGCAGTATTTT. It codes for CAWSVVSGADTQYF. The entire variable domain, with the rest obtained from reference TRBV30 and TRBJ2-3, is as follows: SQTIHQWPATLVQPVGSPLSLECTVEGTSNPNLYWYRQAAGRGLQLLFYSVGIGQISSEVPQNLSASRPQDRQFILSSKKLLLSDSGFYLCAWSVVSGADTQYFGPGTRLTVL.

This clonotype has a count of ten or more. This chain connects TRBV24-1 to TRBJ2-3; perhaps TRBD2 as D (5 bases). Trimming shortened V by 3 bases and J by 6 bases, and 12 bases separated the two germline ends. Germline V CDR1 and CDR2: KGHDR, SFDVKD. The CDR3 covers 14 residues. The CDR3 coding sequence is TGTGCCACCAGTGATCCGGCGGGCTCCGATACGCAGTATTTT. Translating gives CATSDPAGSDTQYF.